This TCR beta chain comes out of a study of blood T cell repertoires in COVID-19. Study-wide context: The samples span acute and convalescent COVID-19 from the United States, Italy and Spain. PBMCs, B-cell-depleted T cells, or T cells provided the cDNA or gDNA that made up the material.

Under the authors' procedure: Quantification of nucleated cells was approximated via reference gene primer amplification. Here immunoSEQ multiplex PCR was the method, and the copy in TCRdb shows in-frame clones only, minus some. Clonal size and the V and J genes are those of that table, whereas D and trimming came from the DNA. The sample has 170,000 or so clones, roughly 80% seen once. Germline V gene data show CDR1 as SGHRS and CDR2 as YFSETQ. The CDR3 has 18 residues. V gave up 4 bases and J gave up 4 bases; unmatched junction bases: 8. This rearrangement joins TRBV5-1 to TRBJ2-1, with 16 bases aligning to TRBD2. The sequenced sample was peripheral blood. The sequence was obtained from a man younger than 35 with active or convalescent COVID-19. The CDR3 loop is CASSPGTSGRALYNEQFF. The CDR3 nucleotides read TGCGCCAGCAGCCCGGGGACTAGCGGGAGGGCCTTATACAATGAGCAGTTCTTC.